The 31 T cell receptor beta chains below were found in one sample sequenced in a study of cytomegalovirus exposure and HLA in healthy donors. The PCR ran on 60 Vbeta and 13 Jbeta primers. Libraries were prepared by immunoSEQ multiplex PCR; TCRdb keeps only in-frame clonotypes and omits some of them. The table records 150,000 to 200,000 clones, 75% to 90% of them present only once. The sample comprised PBMCs. The receptors here all came from a woman between 18 and 29 years old in good health and CMV-seronegative.

The chain is built from TRBV18 and TRBJ1-2; D ambiguous. Between the trimmed V and J ends, which lost 0 bases and 4 bases, there was a span of 9 bases. Per germline, CDR1 KGHSH and CDR2 LQKENI. The CDR3 contains 14 residues. CDR3 amino acids: CASSPPEGSYGYTF. CDR3 nucleotide sequence: TGTGCCAGCTCACCACCCGAGGGATCCTATGGCTACACCTTC.

The CDR3 protein is CASRHQGGTDTQYF. The CDR3 nucleotides are TGTGCCAGTAGGCATCAGGGAGGGACAGATACGCAGTATTTT. The chain couples TRBV19 to TRBJ2-3; 7 nucleotides match TRBD2. The V segment lost 6 bases and the J segment 3 bases; nucleotides outside the gene matches: 6. Germline assignment: CDR1 LNHDA and CDR2 SQIVND (reference sequence). The CDR3 runs to 14 residues. Variable domain in full (rest from reference TRBV19 and TRBJ2-3): DGGITQSPKYLFRKEGQNVTLSCEQNLNHDAMYWYRQDPGQGLRLIYYSQIVNDFQKGDIAEGYSVSREKKESFPLTVTSAQKNPTAFYLCASRHQGGTDTQYFGPGTRLTVL.

This chain uses TRBV29-1 with TRBJ1-1; D call uncertain. Germline values: CDR1 SQVTM, CDR2 ANQGSEA. Trimming removed 5 bases at V and 4 bases at J, with 8 bases between. CDR3 length: 11 amino acids. CDR3 residues: CSVRSGTEAFF. The CDR3 coding sequence is TGCAGCGTTAGGAGCGGCACTGAAGCTTTCTTT.

DNA for the CDR3: TGTGCCAGCAGTTTAGCGGGGGGCAATCAGCCCCAGCATTTT. Translation gives CASSLAGGNQPQHF. The V gene is TRBV27, the J gene TRBJ1-5, with D perhaps TRBD1 (5 bases). Germline assignment: CDR1 MNHEY and CDR2 SMNVEV (reference sequence). This CDR3 is built from 14 residues. Trimming shortened V by 2 bases and J by 2 bases, and 7 bases separated the two germline ends.

V usage is TRBV6-5 and J usage is TRBJ1-3; no definite D call. Per the germline V gene, CDR1 is MNHEY and CDR2 is SVGAGI. CDR3 length: 14 amino acids. Trimming pared 6 bases from V and 0 bases from J, leaving 9 bases between. CDR3 DNA: TGTGCCAGCAGGACACTAGACTCTGGAAACACCATATATTTT. Translation: CASRTLDSGNTIYF.

This chain connects TRBV4-1 to TRBJ1-3; D is ambiguous. V lost 0 bases to trimming and J lost 5 bases, with 17 bases between them. Germline-derived CDR1 and CDR2 are MGHRA and YSYEKL. CDR3 size: 17 residues. CDR3 coding DNA: TGCGCCAGCAGCCAAGATTTCCAGCGCTTTTCTAGAAACACCATATATTTT. Its translation: CASSQDFQRFSRNTIYF.

The chain employs TRBV5-1 and TRBJ1-2; 11 bases match TRBD1. Germline CDR1 SGHRS, CDR2 YFSETQ. V shed 6 bases, J shed 9 bases, and the junction held 16 bases outside the gene matches. The CDR3 runs 16 residues. The CDR3 reads CASTQSAGTGGLSYTF. In DNA form, the CDR3 reads TGCGCCAGCACCCAATCCGCCGGGACAGGGGGGTTGAGCTACACCTTC. Supplemented by reference TRBV5-1 and TRBJ1-2, the full variable domain reads KAGVTQTPRYLIKTRGQQVTLSCSPISGHRSVSWYQQTPGQGLQFLFEYFSETQRNKGNFPGRFSGRQFSNSRSEMNVSTLELGDSALYLCASTQSAGTGGLSYTFGSGTRLTVV.

The V gene is TRBV18, the J gene TRBJ2-4; D is unclear. Trimming cost V 3 bases and J 0 bases, with 15 bases left between them. Germline V gives CDR1 KGHSH, CDR2 LQKENI. The CDR3 is 17 residues long. CDR3 protein: CASSPSLSPLAKNIQYF. CDR3 nucleotides: TGTGCCAGCTCACCTTCGCTATCCCCCCTAGCCAAAAACATTCAGTACTTC. Together with reference TRBV18 and TRBJ2-4, the CDR3 gives the full variable domain: NAGVMQNPRHLVRRRGQEARLRCSPMKGHSHVYWYRQLPEEGLKFMVYLQKENIIDESGMPKERFSAEFPKEGPSILRIQQVVRGDSAAYFCASSPSLSPLAKNIQYFGAGTRLSVL.

J is TRBJ1-2 and V is TRBV28; 10 bases are a match to TRBD1. The J segment lost 7 bases and the V segment lost 6 bases, leaving 5 bases of the junction unmatched. Germline values: CDR1 MDHEN, CDR2 SYDVKM. This CDR3 region has 13 residues. CDR3 in amino acids: CASSWGQGLGYTF. In nucleotides, the CDR3 is TGTGCCAGCAGCTGGGGACAGGGGCTTGGCTACACCTTC.

The chain carries TRBV7-9 and TRBJ1-1; D may be TRBD1 (5 bases). From germline, CDR1 is SEHNR and CDR2 FQNEAQ (reference sequence). The CDR3 has 13 residues. With 8 bases removed from V and 1 base from J, the gap between germline ends came to 11 bases. CDR3 residues: CASLGGTNTEAFF. In nucleotides, the CDR3 is TGTGCCAGCCTCGGGGGTACGAACACTGAAGCTTTCTTT.

The rearrangement uses TRBV11-2 and TRBJ2-1; no firm D call. The germline V and J ends were trimmed by 4 bases and 2 bases, with 3 bases remaining between them. The CDR3 length is 12 residues. Germline V gives CDR1 SGHAT, CDR2 FQNNGV. The CDR3 spells CASSYTYNEQFF. CDR3 in DNA: TGTGCCAGCAGCTATACCTACAATGAGCAGTTCTTC.

This clone was detected only once. The chain employs TRBV30 and TRBJ1-5; tentatively, D is TRBD1 (6 bases). The CDR3 is 14 residues long. Germline V gene sequence: CDR1 GTSNPN, CDR2 SVGIG (reference sequence). Trimming removed 0 bases at V and 9 bases at J, with 15 bases between. The CDR3 region has the DNA TGTGCCTGGAGTGTAGGGCAGCAACAGGGGCCCCAGCATTTT. This encodes CAWSVGQQQGPQHF.

The chain joins TRBV7-9 to TRBJ2-2; D gene ambiguous. Trimming stripped 1 base from V and 5 bases from J, with 8 bases between. Germline CDR1 is SEHNR and CDR2 is FQNEAQ (reference sequence). The CDR3 has 14 amino acids. For the CDR3, the DNA is TGTGCCAGCAGCTTAGATCTGAGTACCGGGGAGCTGTTTTTT. It is translated as CASSLDLSTGELFF.

J is TRBJ2-4 and V is TRBV30, with TRBD2 as a possible D gene (6 bases). The CDR3 has 13 amino acids. Germline lookup yields CDR1 GTSNPN and CDR2 SVGIG (reference sequence). V was pared by 8 bases and J by 0 bases, with 11 bases between. CDR3 in amino acids: CAGGWLAKNIQYF. Written as DNA, the CDR3 is TGTGCCGGGGGGTGGTTAGCCAAAAACATTCAGTACTTC.

This clone was recorded once. The rearrangement links TRBV5-6 to TRBJ1-2, with D possibly being TRBD1 (5 bases). The CDR3 has 14 residues. Trimming cost V 1 base and J 0 bases, with 7 bases left between them. Germline V CDR1 and CDR2: SGHDT, YYEEEE. This CDR3 reads CASSLLQANYGYTF. For the CDR3, the DNA is TGTGCCAGCAGCTTGCTACAGGCTAACTATGGCTACACCTTC.

The sample holds a few counts of this clone. V is TRBV7-3 and J is TRBJ1-2, with 12 bases matching TRBD1. The CDR3 is 15 residues long. The V gene end was trimmed by 5 bases and the J gene end by 2 bases; junction bases not matched to a gene: 3. From germline, CDR1 is SGHTA and CDR2 FQGTGA. The CDR3 sequence is CASSEGQGANYGYTF. In DNA form, the CDR3 reads TGTGCCAGCAGCGAGGGACAGGGGGCGAACTATGGCTACACCTTC.

Of note for this clone: The junction and the germline gene differ at one end; a read error may be behind it. V usage is TRBV19 and J usage is TRBJ2-6; TRBD1 matches 9 bases. Per germline, CDR1 LNHDA and CDR2 SQIVND (reference sequence). This CDR3 is built from 17 residues. CDR3 sequence reads: CASSVGTGYSGANGLTF. The CDR3 DNA is TGTGCCAGTAGTGTCGGGACAGGGTATTCTGGGGCCAACGGCCTGACTTTC.

This chain connects TRBV28 to TRBJ1-1; maybe TRBD1 (5 bases). The germline gives CDR1 MDHEN, CDR2 SYDVKM. Trimming left V 4 bases short and J 3 bases short, with 15 bases between. The CDR3 is made up of 15 amino acids. The DNA of the CDR3 is TGTGCCAGCAGTTCCGCGTCAGGGTGGGACACTGAAGCTTTCTTT. This sequence encodes CASSSASGWDTEAFF.

This clone occurred a few times. J is TRBJ2-7 and V is TRBV5-1, with D perhaps TRBD2 (6 bases). CDR3 length: 15 amino acids. Germline CDR1 SGHRS, CDR2 YFSETQ. V was cut by 1 base and J by 2 bases, with 13 bases left in between. CDR3 nucleotides: TGCGCCAGCAGCTTGTATGGGACTGACACCTACGAGCAGTACTTC. This gives the protein CASSLYGTDTYEQYF.

V and J are TRBV30 and TRBJ2-3, with TRBD2 matching 8 bases. This CDR3 has 15 amino acids. V was clipped by 4 bases and J by 7 bases; unmatched bases: 13. Germline V gene data show CDR1 as GTSNPN and CDR2 as SVGIG (reference sequence). This chain's CDR3 is CAWTPSGSSRNTQYF. The CDR3 DNA reads as TGTGCCTGGACCCCTAGCGGGTCTTCACGTAATACGCAGTATTTT.

In DNA form, the CDR3 reads TGTGCCAGCAGTCCCCGGGACAGAGACACAGATACGCAGTATTTT. Translating it yields CASSPRDRDTDTQYF. The J gene is TRBJ2-3, the V gene TRBV28; TRBD1 matches at 7 bases. Germline loops: CDR1 MDHEN, CDR2 SYDVKM. The V segment lost 5 bases and the J segment 2 bases; nucleotides outside the gene matches: 7. This CDR3 comprises 15 residues.

This sequence joins TRBV2 and TRBJ1-1; TRBD1 agrees at 8 bases. Germline loops: CDR1 SNHLY, CDR2 FYNNEI. CDR3 length equals 14 residues. The junction had 9 bases not matched to a gene; V was cut back by 7 bases and J by 5 bases. The CDR3 loop reads CASKNDRGKTEAFF. In DNA, the CDR3 is TGTGCCAGCAAAAACGACAGGGGCAAGACTGAAGCTTTCTTT.

The chain uses TRBV7-8 and TRBJ1-2; 11 nucleotides align to TRBD1. The germline V gene encodes CDR1 SGHVS and CDR2 FQNEAQ. This CDR3 spans 17 amino acids. The V gene end was trimmed by 4 bases and the J gene end by 7 bases; junction bases not matched to a gene: 14. The CDR3 protein is CASSSLGQGARSRGYTF. The CDR3 DNA is TGTGCCAGCAGCTCTCTTGGACAGGGGGCGAGGTCGCGTGGCTACACCTTC. Based on the CDR3 plus reference TRBV7-8 and TRBJ1-2, the full variable domain is GAGVSQSPRYKVAKRGQDVALRCDPISGHVSLFWYQQALGQGPEFLTYFQNEAQLDKSGLPSDRFFAERPEGSVSTLKIQRTQQEDSAVYLCASSSLGQGARSRGYTFGSGTRLTVV.

This clone was seen more than once but under ten times. The chain couples TRBV28 to TRBJ1-2; TRBD1 matches at 11 bases. This CDR3 is built from 15 residues. The V gene end was trimmed by 4 bases and the J gene end by 6 bases; junction bases not matched to a gene: 7. Looked up from germline, CDR1 is MDHEN and CDR2 is SYDVKM. CDR3 bases: TGTGCCAGCAGTTCATGGGGGACAGGGGGGAATGGCTACACCTTC. This translates into CASSSWGTGGNGYTF.

This clone has more than one count but fewer than ten. The chain joins TRBV7-9 to TRBJ2-5; perhaps TRBD2 as D (6 bases). Looked up from germline, CDR1 is SEHNR and CDR2 is FQNEAQ (reference sequence). V was pared by 0 bases and J by 1 base, with 6 bases between. The CDR3 covers 14 residues. CDR3 residues: CASSLAGGQETQYF. DNA for the CDR3: TGTGCCAGCAGCTTAGCGGGGGGCCAAGAGACCCAGTACTTC.

The sample holds one count of this clone. The chain combines TRBV28 with TRBJ2-7; 11 bases match TRBD1. Germline V gene lookup returns CDR1 MDHEN and CDR2 SYDVKM. This CDR3 is 15 amino acids long. The trim removed 6 bases at V and 4 bases at J, leaving 8 bases unmatched. CDR3 loop: CASSPGQGAVYEQYF. The CDR3 bases are TGTGCCAGCAGCCCCGGACAGGGGGCTGTATACGAGCAGTACTTC.

The rearrangement joins TRBV27 to TRBJ2-1; 10 bases fit TRBD2. Germline trimming cut 0 bases from V and 4 bases from J; bases unmatched to any gene: 9. This CDR3 comprises 18 residues. Germline V gene data show CDR1 as MNHEY and CDR2 as SMNVEV (reference sequence). CDR3 residues: CASSLSGDGLAEYNEQFF. The CDR3 DNA follows: TGTGCCAGCAGTTTATCTGGTGATGGACTAGCGGAATACAATGAGCAGTTCTTC.

The rearrangement joins TRBV25-1 to TRBJ1-1; no definite D call. Trimming took off 7 bases at V and 2 bases at J, with 14 bases between the two ends. This CDR3 is 14 amino acids long. From germline, CDR1 is MGHDK and CDR2 SYGVNS. The CDR3 protein is CASNSIGENTEAFF. The CDR3 nucleotides are TGTGCCAGCAATTCCATAGGAGAAAACACTGAAGCTTTCTTT. The full variable domain, in which reference TRBV25-1 and TRBJ1-1 provide the parts outside the CDR3, is EADIYQTPRYLVIGTGKKITLECSQTMGHDKMYWYQQDPGMELHLIHYSYGVNSTEKGDLSSESTVSRIRTEHFPLTLESARPSHTSQYLCASNSIGENTEAFFGQGTRLTVV.

The genes are TRBV7-9 and TRBJ2-7; D is uncertain. The ends were cut back, 5 bases at V and 4 bases at J, with 9 bases in the middle. This CDR3 contains 12 residues. In germline, CDR1 is SEHNR, CDR2 FQNEAQ (reference sequence). For the CDR3, the DNA is TGTGCCAGCAGCCGAGAGCAATACGAGCAGTACTTC. This encodes CASSREQYEQYF.

V is TRBV7-9 and J is TRBJ1-2; 9 bases are a match to TRBD1. V shed 3 bases, J shed 3 bases, and the junction held 17 bases outside the gene matches. The germline CDR1 and CDR2 sequences are SEHNR and FQNEAQ (reference sequence). The CDR3 length is 19 residues. CDR3: CASSFIPFRTGAQDYGYTF. CDR3 DNA sequence: TGTGCCAGCAGCTTTATTCCCTTTCGGACAGGGGCGCAGGACTATGGCTACACCTTC.

The chain uses TRBV25-1 and TRBJ1-1; TRBD1 matches at 8 bases. The junction had 16 bases not matched to a gene; V was cut back by 4 bases and J by 6 bases. Germline V gene lookup returns CDR1 MGHDK and CDR2 SYGVNS. The CDR3 sequence is 17 residues long. This chain's CDR3 is CASSGNLGQGFGAEAFF. CDR3 bases: TGTGCCAGCAGTGGAAATCTCGGACAGGGCTTTGGGGCTGAAGCTTTCTTT.